The clone carrying this T cell receptor (beta chain) was detected a few times. The entry originates in a study of blood T cell repertoires in COVID-19. As for the study in general: T cells, B-cell-depleted T cells, or PBMCs supplied cDNA or gDNA.

Produced via immunoSEQ multiplex PCR; TCRdb's table is partial and in-frame only. The repertoire holds roughly 200,000 clones, with about 86% as singletons. The CDR3 spans 17 residues. Germline CDR1 SGHTA, CDR2 FQGNSA. J lost 1 base, V lost 3 bases, and 9 bases had no gene match. Participants reported their clinical history, and cohort assignment relied on those reports. Sequenced: PBMCs or T cells enriched from blood (not recorded which). The source is a woman aged 50 to 60 in a cohort exposed to, infected with or recovered from COVID-19 (not recorded which). This chain uses TRBV7-2 with TRBJ2-3, with 8 bases lining up with TRBD2. The CDR3 spells CASSFLPRGGRTDTQYF. CDR3 nucleotides: TGTGCCAGCAGCTTTTTGCCCCGGGGGGGTCGCACAGATACGCAGTATTTT.